A single sample is the source of the 26 T cell receptor beta chains below, sequenced in a study of technical replicates of blood from several donors. Sequencing used immunoSEQ multiplex PCR; TCRdb keeps in-frame clones, though not all of them. The sample gives fewer than 70,000 clones, 86% of which show up once; approximately 5.9% is in the top ten. Sequencing was done on a sample of PBMCs. Every receptor here comes from a human donor in good health. Some clones in this sample may be carry-over from other donors' samples.

The CDR3 protein is CATSRGGQGSDTQYF. Written as DNA, the CDR3 is TGTGCCACCAGCAGAGGGGGACAGGGTTCGGATACGCAGTATTTT. The rearrangement links TRBV15 to TRBJ2-3; 9 nucleotides match TRBD1. CDR3 length: 15 residues. CDR1 is LNHNV and CDR2 is YYDKDF in the germline V gene (reference sequence). With V trimmed by 1 base and J by 6 bases, 5 bases remained unmatched.

This chain joins TRBV5-4 and TRBJ2-7, with TRBD1 identical over 9 bases. The CDR3 has 14 residues. V shed 3 bases and J 2 bases; nucleotides not matched to a gene: 3. The germline CDR1 and CDR2 sequences are SGHNT and YYREEE (reference sequence). The CDR3 sequence: CASSSWDRAYEQYF. In DNA, the CDR3 is TGTGCCAGCAGCTCGTGGGACAGGGCCTACGAGCAGTACTTC.

This rearrangement joins TRBV2 to TRBJ2-7; 13 bases fit TRBD2. The CDR3 is 17 residues long. The germline gives CDR1 SNHLY, CDR2 FYNNEI. V was clipped by 6 bases and J by 4 bases; unmatched bases: 12. In nucleotides, the CDR3 is TGTGCCAGCAGGAGGACTAGCGGGAGTACTTCCGGTTACGAGCAGTACTTC. Encoded protein: CASRRTSGSTSGYEQYF.

The chain combines TRBV5-4 with TRBJ2-3; TRBD1 is a possible D gene (5 bases). Germline lookup yields CDR1 SGHNT and CDR2 YYREEE (reference sequence). With 0 bases removed from V and 5 bases from J, the gap between germline ends came to 10 bases. This CDR3 contains 14 residues. The CDR3 loop is CASSLGIREDTQYF. The CDR3 DNA reads as TGTGCCAGCAGCTTGGGGATCAGGGAAGATACGCAGTATTTT.

The chain recombines TRBV19 with TRBJ2-7; no clear D. Germline loops: CDR1 LNHDA, CDR2 SQIVND (reference sequence). CDR3 size: 13 residues. Trimming pared 3 bases from V and 4 bases from J, leaving 10 bases between. The CDR3 loop reads CASSIFPQYEQYF. For the CDR3, the DNA is TGTGCCAGTAGTATCTTCCCACAGTACGAGCAGTACTTC.

This chain connects TRBV5-4 to TRBJ2-5; possible D gene TRBD2, 5 bases. The CDR3 length is 13 residues. CDR1 and CDR2 from the germline V gene are SGHNT and YYREEE (reference sequence). V lost 2 bases to trimming and J lost 2 bases, with 7 bases between them. CDR3 in DNA: TGTGCCAGCAGCTTTCGGGATCAAGAGACCCAGTACTTC. Protein product: CASSFRDQETQYF.

The chain has TRBV2 and TRBJ2-5; 13 nucleotides line up with TRBD2. Germline V CDR1 and CDR2: SNHLY, FYNNEI. The CDR3 runs 14 residues. The V segment lost 6 bases and the J segment 3 bases; nucleotides outside the gene matches: 1. CDR3 protein: CASSGLAGEETQYF. The DNA for the CDR3 is TGTGCCAGCAGCGGACTAGCGGGAGAAGAGACCCAGTACTTC.

The chain employs TRBV30 and TRBJ1-6; D possibly corresponds to TRBD1 (5 bases). This CDR3 has 14 residues. V dropped 1 base and J dropped 9 bases, with 13 bases sitting between them. Looked up from germline, CDR1 is GTSNPN and CDR2 is SVGIG (reference sequence). CDR3 protein: CAWSGGQGGSPLHF. CDR3 bases: TGTGCCTGGAGTGGTGGGCAGGGTGGTTCACCCCTCCACTTT. Supplemented by reference TRBV30 and TRBJ1-6, the full variable domain reads SQTIHQWPATLVQPVGSPLSLECTVEGTSNPNLYWYRQAAGRGLQLLFYSVGIGQISSEVPQNLSASRPQDRQFILSSKKLLLSDSGFYLCAWSGGQGGSPLHFGNGTRLTVT.

This chain connects TRBV29-1 to TRBJ2-5, with a weak D call TRBD1 (7 bases). The CDR3 extends over 15 amino acids. CDR1 and CDR2 from the germline V gene are SQVTM and ANQGSEA. The V gene lost 3 bases and the J gene lost 2 bases, with 16 bases spanning the gap. This chain's CDR3 is CSVDRPTGRQETQYF. The CDR3 DNA is TGCAGCGTTGATCGCCCGACAGGGAGGCAAGAGACCCAGTACTTC. Looking up the rest from reference TRBV29-1 and TRBJ2-5 gives the full variable domain: SAVISQKPSRDICQRGTSLTIQCQVDSQVTMMFWYRQQPGQSLTLIATANQGSEATYESGFVIDKFPISRPNLTFSTLTVSNMSPEDSSIYLCSVDRPTGRQETQYFGPGTRLLVL.

V gene TRBV11-2 combines with J gene TRBJ1-3; no clear D. Germline V CDR1 and CDR2: SGHAT, FQNNGV. The CDR3 covers 16 residues. Trimming shortened V by 5 bases and J by 0 bases, and 14 bases separated the two germline ends. CDR3 bases: TGTGCCAGCAGCCACCCCGGAGGAGCCTCTGGAAACACCATATATTTT. This translates into CASSHPGGASGNTIYF.

The chain employs TRBV13 and TRBJ2-7, with D perhaps matching TRBD2 (5 bases). Trimming shortened V by 4 bases and J by 4 bases, and 17 bases separated the two germline ends. Germline loops: CDR1 PRHDT, CDR2 FYEKMQ (reference sequence). This CDR3 contains 15 residues. This CDR3 reads CASSSSGRLGYEQYF. The CDR3 nucleotides read TGTGCCAGCAGCTCGAGCGGAAGGTTAGGGTACGAGCAGTACTTC.

The rearrangement uses TRBV18 and TRBJ2-1; D is unresolved. Germline values: CDR1 KGHSH, CDR2 LQKENI. The CDR3 is 14 residues long. V was shortened by 3 bases and J by 7 bases, with 13 bases between the two germline ends. The CDR3 is CASSPVLIENEQFF. The DNA for the CDR3 is TGTGCCAGCTCACCGGTCCTGATCGAGAATGAGCAGTTCTTC.

The V gene is TRBV9, the J gene TRBJ2-5; TRBD2 matches 7 bases. CDR1 is SGDLS, CDR2 YYNGEE, per germline. Trimming took 1 base from V and 0 from J; bases not matched to a gene: 3. The CDR3 is 15 residues long. The CDR3 DNA follows: TGTGCCAGCAGCGTATCCCTAGCGGACCAAGAGACCCAGTACTTC. This encodes CASSVSLADQETQYF. Supplemented by reference TRBV9 and TRBJ2-5, the full variable domain reads DSGVTQTPKHLITATGQRVTLRCSPRSGDLSVYWYQQSLDQGLQFLIQYYNGEERAKGNILERFSAQQFPDLHSELNLSSLELGDSALYFCASSVSLADQETQYFGPGTRLLVL.

This chain uses TRBV5-1 with TRBJ2-3; the D gene is possibly TRBD2 (5 bases). Per germline, CDR1 SGHRS and CDR2 YFSETQ. Between the trimmed V and J ends, which lost 3 bases and 2 bases, there was a span of 13 bases. This CDR3 spans 15 amino acids. As DNA, the CDR3 is TGCGCCAGCAGCTCCCTGGGAGCCCACACAGATACGCAGTATTTT. Its protein is CASSSLGAHTDTQYF.

The chain employs TRBV10-3 and TRBJ1-2; D not resolved. The CDR3 is 15 amino acids. Germline V lookup: CDR1 ENHRY, CDR2 SYGVKD. V lost 3 bases and J lost 7, with 18 bases in between. In nucleotides, the CDR3 is TGTGCCATCAGTGATGCCCGGTGGTTATCGGGTGGCTACACCTTC. It yields the protein CAISDARWLSGGYTF.

The chain joins TRBV7-2 to TRBJ1-1; perhaps TRBD1 as D (5 bases). Germline V CDR1 and CDR2: SGHTA, FQGNSA. This CDR3 region has 15 residues. Trimming took off 1 base at V and 0 bases at J, with 9 bases between the two ends. CDR3 loop: CASSLVAGLNTEAFF. The CDR3 DNA follows: TGTGCCAGCAGCTTAGTTGCAGGGTTGAACACTGAAGCTTTCTTT.

V usage is TRBV7-2 and J usage is TRBJ2-7; the D gene is possibly TRBD2 (6 bases). From germline, CDR1 is SGHTA and CDR2 FQGNSA. The CDR3 runs to 13 residues. With 6 bases removed from V and 1 base from J, the gap between germline ends came to 10 bases. Written as DNA, the CDR3 is TGTGCCAGCAGGGGGACTGGGTCCTACGAGCAGTACTTC. This sequence encodes CASRGTGSYEQYF.

V gene TRBV5-4 combines with J gene TRBJ2-1, with a weak D call TRBD2 (5 bases). V lost 0 bases to trimming and J lost 9 bases, with 13 bases between them. The CDR3 runs 14 residues. Germline CDR1 SGHNT, CDR2 YYREEE (reference sequence). The CDR3 sequence is CASSLAFSAVEQFF. The CDR3 nucleotides are TGTGCCAGCAGCTTGGCCTTTAGCGCAGTTGAGCAGTTCTTC.

The chain has TRBV28 and TRBJ2-2; 8 bases map to TRBD1. CDR1 MDHEN and CDR2 SYDVKM come from the germline V gene. V shed 6 bases, J shed 2 bases, and the junction held 8 bases outside the gene matches. CDR3 length equals 16 residues. This CDR3 reads CASSSPGQVNTGELFF. CDR3 coding DNA: TGTGCCAGCAGCTCACCGGGACAGGTTAACACCGGGGAGCTGTTTTTT. Full variable domain (missing parts from reference TRBV28 and TRBJ2-2): DVKVTQSSRYLVKRTGEKVFLECVQDMDHENMFWYRQDPGLGLRLIYFSYDVKMKEKGDIPEGYSVSREKKERFSLILESASTNQTSMYLCASSSPGQVNTGELFFGEGSRLTVL.

The chain recombines TRBV18 with TRBJ1-5; D might be TRBD1 (5 bases). Germline CDR1 is KGHSH and CDR2 is LQKENI. This CDR3 region has 15 residues. Trimming removed 3 bases at V and 5 bases at J, with 14 bases between. The CDR3: CASSPGGATYQPQHF. The CDR3 bases are TGTGCCAGCTCACCCGGAGGGGCTACTTATCAGCCCCAGCATTTT.

The genes are TRBV6-5 and TRBJ2-7, with TRBD1 matching over 7 bases. The germline gives CDR1 MNHEY, CDR2 SVGAGI. Losses at the gene ends were 9 bases for V and 5 bases for J; bases not matched to a gene: 10. This CDR3 spans 13 amino acids. The CDR3 DNA follows: TGTGCCAGAAGGAACAGGGGTTTCCACGAGCAGTACTTC. The encoded protein is CARRNRGFHEQYF.

The gene calls are TRBV30 and TRBJ1-6, with TRBD1 matching over 7 bases. Looked up from germline, CDR1 is GTSNPN and CDR2 is SVGIG (reference sequence). Germline trimming cut 3 bases from V and 4 bases from J; bases unmatched to any gene: 9. CDR3 length: 16 residues. For the CDR3, the DNA is TGTGCCTGGAGCCCCACAGGGGTGCGATATAATTCACCCCTCCACTTT. Its protein is CAWSPTGVRYNSPLHF. Supplemented by reference TRBV30 and TRBJ1-6, the full variable domain reads SQTIHQWPATLVQPVGSPLSLECTVEGTSNPNLYWYRQAAGRGLQLLFYSVGIGQISSEVPQNLSASRPQDRQFILSSKKLLLSDSGFYLCAWSPTGVRYNSPLHFGNGTRLTVT.

The chain carries TRBV9 and TRBJ2-3, with D maybe TRBD2 (7 bases). V was shortened by 4 bases and J by 8 bases, with 20 bases between the two germline ends. This CDR3 is 15 amino acids long. Germline-derived CDR1 and CDR2 are SGDLS and YYNGEE. CDR3 DNA: TGTGCCAGCAGCACCTCTGGGGGGGGCGGGAGTACGCAGTATTTT. Translating gives CASSTSGGGGSTQYF.

The chain is built from TRBV7-9 and TRBJ1-2; 9 bases are a match to TRBD1. Germline CDR1 and CDR2: SEHNR and FQNEAQ (reference sequence). The CDR3 runs 16 residues. Germline trimming cut 5 bases from V and 6 bases from J; bases unmatched to any gene: 13. CDR3 bases: TGTGCCAGCAGCAAAATTCCGGGACAGGGATTTGATGGCTACACCTTC. Amino acids: CASSKIPGQGFDGYTF.

This sequence joins TRBV18 and TRBJ1-1; tentatively, D is TRBD1 (5 bases). Looked up from germline, CDR1 is KGHSH and CDR2 is LQKENI. The ends were cut back, 4 bases at V and 5 bases at J, with 14 bases in the middle. There are 14 residues in the CDR3. CDR3 region: CASSLQERRTEAFF. As DNA, the CDR3 is TGTGCCAGCTCACTACAGGAGAGAAGGACTGAAGCTTTCTTT.

The chain is built from TRBV15 and TRBJ2-5; D not resolved. Trimming shortened V by 0 bases and J by 5 bases, and 10 bases separated the two germline ends. Germline V gene data show CDR1 as LNHNV and CDR2 as YYDKDF (reference sequence). This CDR3 region has 14 residues. The CDR3 spells CATSRDLGQETQYF. CDR3 coding DNA: TGTGCCACCAGCAGAGATCTGGGCCAGGAGACCCAGTACTTC.